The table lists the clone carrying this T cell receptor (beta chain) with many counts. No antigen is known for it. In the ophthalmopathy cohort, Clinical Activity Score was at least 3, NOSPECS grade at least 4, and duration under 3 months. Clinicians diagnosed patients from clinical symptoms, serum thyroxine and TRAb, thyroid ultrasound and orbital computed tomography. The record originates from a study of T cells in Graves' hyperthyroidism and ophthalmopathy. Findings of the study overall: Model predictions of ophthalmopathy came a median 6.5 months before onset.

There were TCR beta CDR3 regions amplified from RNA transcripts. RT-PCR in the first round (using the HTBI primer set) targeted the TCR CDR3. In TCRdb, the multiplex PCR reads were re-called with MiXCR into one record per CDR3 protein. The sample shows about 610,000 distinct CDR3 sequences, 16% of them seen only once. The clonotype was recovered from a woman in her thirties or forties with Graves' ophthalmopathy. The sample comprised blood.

The CDR3 loop reads CAWREGQGIGAFF. The DNA of the CDR3 is TGTGCCTGGAGAGAGGGACAGGGCATCGGAGCTTTCTTT. This chain joins TRBV30 and TRBJ1-1; TRBD1 agrees at 9 bases. Germline loops: CDR1 GTSNPN, CDR2 SVGIG (reference sequence). The CDR3 length is 13 residues. V gave up 3 bases and J gave up 10 bases; unmatched junction bases: 9.